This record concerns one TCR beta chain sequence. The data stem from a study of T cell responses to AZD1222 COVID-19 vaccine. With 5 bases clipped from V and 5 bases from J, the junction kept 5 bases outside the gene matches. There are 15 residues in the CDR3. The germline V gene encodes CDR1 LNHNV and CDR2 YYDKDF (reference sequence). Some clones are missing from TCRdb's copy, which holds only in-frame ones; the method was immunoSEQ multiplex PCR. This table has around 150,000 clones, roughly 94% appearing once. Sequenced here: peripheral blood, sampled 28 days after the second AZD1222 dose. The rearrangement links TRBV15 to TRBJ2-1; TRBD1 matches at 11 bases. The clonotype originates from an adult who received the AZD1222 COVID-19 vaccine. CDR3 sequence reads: CATSWTGGKDNEQFF. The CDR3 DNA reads TGTGCCACCAGCTGGACAGGGGGCAAGGACAATGAGCAGTTCTTC. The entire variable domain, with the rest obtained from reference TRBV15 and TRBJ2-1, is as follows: DAMVIQNPRYQVTQFGKPVTLSCSQTLNHNVMYWYQQKSSQAPKLLFHYYDKDFNNEADTPDNFQSRRPNTSFCFLDIRSPGLGDTAMYLCATSWTGGKDNEQFFGPGTRLTVL.